This entry lists 17 T cell receptor beta chains sequenced from one sample in a study of blood T cells in healthy people across ages. Using a J-beta primer mix together with a sample-barcoded 5' primer, a second PCR was run for roughly 6 to 12 cycles. TCRdb re-analysed the 5' RACE reads in MiXCR, keeping a single row per CDR3 protein. This repertoire shows over 950,000 distinct CDR3 sequences, roughly half found once; its top ten account for roughly 23%. The sample was blood. The receptors stem from a woman in her sixties in good health.

V and J are TRBV7-2 and TRBJ2-5; the D gene could be TRBD1 or TRBD2 (5 bases each). Germline V gives CDR1 SGHTA, CDR2 FQGNSA. The CDR3 loop spans 13 amino acids. With 7 bases removed from V and 3 bases from J, the gap between germline ends came to 12 bases. The CDR3 DNA follows: TGTGCCAGCACCCTAGGGGAGAAAGAGACCCAGTACTTC. Translation: CASTLGEKETQYF.

The gene calls are TRBV4-3 and TRBJ2-7, with a tentative D call TRBD2 (5 bases). V gave up 1 base and J gave up 4 bases, with 11 bases separating them. Germline CDR1 and CDR2: LGHNA and YSLEER. The CDR3 runs to 14 residues. CDR3 in amino acids: CASSQGPAAYEQYF. The CDR3 nucleotides read TGCGCCAGCAGCCAAGGACCAGCGGCTTACGAGCAGTACTTC.

This clonotype was seen a single time. The CDR3 DNA reads as TGTGCCGGCCGCGGCCACGGCTCCTACGAGCAGTACTTC. It translates to CAGRGHGSYEQYF. The genes are TRBV6-1 and TRBJ2-7; no definite D call. The CDR3 has 13 residues. Germline assignment: CDR1 MNHNS and CDR2 SASEGT. The V and J ends lost 11 bases and 0 bases respectively, with 14 bases between them.

V and J are TRBV6-5 and TRBJ2-5; D perhaps matches TRBD2 (6 bases). Near its end, the DNA agrees better with TRBJ2-7, so the J call may be wrong. CDR3 size: 13 residues. The germline V gene has CDR1 MNHEY and CDR2 SVGAGI. The CDR3 nucleotides are TGTGCCAGCAGTCAGATGGGGGGCTACGAGCAGTACTTC. The encoded protein is CASSQMGGYEQYF.

The table lists this clonotype with a few counts. The CDR3 loop reads CASKAWAGGLETQYF. The CDR3 DNA sequence: TGTGCCAGCAAGGCGTGGGCGGGAGGGTTGGAGACCCAGTACTTC. The chain recombines TRBV2 with TRBJ2-5; 9 nucleotides match TRBD2. Germline V lookup: CDR1 SNHLY, CDR2 FYNNEI. The CDR3 has 15 residues. V lost 7 bases to trimming and J lost 5 bases; unmatched junction nucleotides: 11.

CDR3 sequence reads: CASSLDALGWKMNTEAFF. CDR3 bases: TGTGCCAGCAGCTTAGACGCATTAGGGTGGAAAATGAACACTGAAGCTTTCTTT. V usage is TRBV11-2 and J usage is TRBJ1-1; D is ambiguous. V was trimmed by 0 bases and J by 0 bases, leaving 17 bases between them. The length of the CDR3 is 18 residues. CDR1 and CDR2 (germline): SGHAT, FQNNGV.

This rearrangement joins TRBV6-5 to TRBJ2-5, with TRBD1 matching over 8 bases. Germline values: CDR1 MNHEY, CDR2 SVGAGI. Trimming removed 6 bases from V and 5 bases from J; junction bases left unmatched: 5. The CDR3 length is 13 residues. DNA for the CDR3: TGTGCCAGCAGACGGACAGGGTTGGAGACCCAGTACTTC. It yields the protein CASRRTGLETQYF.

The V call is TRBV9, the J call TRBJ2-5; possibly TRBD1 for D (6 bases). Matching the DNA end better, TRBJ2-7 makes the J call doubtful. This CDR3 has 14 residues. CDR1 SGDLS and CDR2 YYNGEE come from the germline V gene. CDR3 nucleotides: TGTGCCAGCAGCATTTCGACAGGAGACTACGAGCAGTACTTC. Amino acids: CASSISTGDYEQYF.

Regarding this clonotype: A read error may explain this, as a much larger clone is one base away. V usage is TRBV9 and J usage is TRBJ2-5; unclear D gene. The length of the CDR3 is 13 residues. V lost 3 bases and J lost 7, with 13 bases in between. The germline V gene has CDR1 SGDLS and CDR2 YYNGEE. CDR3 DNA sequence: TGTGCCAGCAGCGGAGTGAGCTCGGGGACCCAGTACTTC. This sequence encodes CASSGVSSGTQYF.

The chain carries TRBV9 and TRBJ2-6; D unclear. Trimming took 3 bases from V and 2 from J, leaving 9 bases between them. Germline V gives CDR1 SGDLS, CDR2 YYNGEE. The CDR3 extends over 15 amino acids. The CDR3 loop is CASSAYRPGANVLTF. The CDR3 coding sequence is TGTGCCAGCAGCGCCTACCGACCTGGGGCCAACGTCCTGACTTTC.

This clonotype was seen only a few times. This chain joins TRBV29-1 and TRBJ2-7; D is perhaps TRBD2 (6 bases). V lost 5 bases and J 3 bases, leaving 17 bases between the germline ends. Germline V lookup: CDR1 SQVTM, CDR2 ANQGSEA. The CDR3 is 14 amino acids. For the CDR3, the DNA is TGCAGCGTTCAAGGAGGGGATTCCTACTACGAGCAGTACTTC. It codes for CSVQGGDSYYEQYF.

The chain combines TRBV6-5 with TRBJ2-7, with 11 bases matching TRBD2. CDR1 MNHEY and CDR2 SVGAGI come from the germline V gene. The CDR3 loop spans 18 amino acids. Losses at the gene ends were 1 base for V and 4 bases for J; bases not matched to a gene: 12. In DNA, the CDR3 is TGTGCCAGCAGTTACTTCTTAGCCCCCGGGACTAGCGGTTACGAGCAGTACTTC. This gives the protein CASSYFLAPGTSGYEQYF.

This clonotype was detected a few times. V and J are TRBV2 and TRBJ2-7; tentative D call: TRBD2 (5 bases). V was shortened by 5 bases and J by 1 base, with 12 bases between the two germline ends. The germline V gene has CDR1 SNHLY and CDR2 FYNNEI. This CDR3 has 14 residues. In DNA, the CDR3 is TGTGCCAGCAGTAGACTACCCGGGTCCTACGAGCAGTACTTC. Its protein is CASSRLPGSYEQYF.

V gene TRBV23-1 combines with J gene TRBJ2-5; TRBD1 might be the D (6 bases). TRBV23-1 is an open reading frame whose function is uncertain. The CDR3 has 16 amino acids. V was clipped by 4 bases and J by 5 bases, with 20 bases between them. The CDR3 is CASSRGRTEGQETQYF. CDR3 sequence (DNA): TGCGCCAGCAGTCGGGGCAGAACGGAAGGACAGGAGACCCAGTACTTC.

V gene TRBV5-6 combines with J gene TRBJ2-3, with 7 positions matching TRBD1. Trimming removed 5 bases from V and 2 bases from J; junction bases left unmatched: 17. This CDR3 region has 18 residues. Germline V gene sequence: CDR1 SGHDT, CDR2 YYEEEE. DNA for the CDR3: TGTGCCAGCAGGGTGACAGGGAGTAGAGCGGACTTCACAGATACGCAGTATTTT. Protein product: CASRVTGSRADFTDTQYF. Together with reference TRBV5-6 and TRBJ2-3, the CDR3 gives the full variable domain: DAGVTQSPTHLIKTRGQQVTLRCSPKSGHDTVSWYQQALGQGPQFIFQYYEEEERQRGNFPDRFSGHQFPNYSSELNVNALLLGDSALYLCASRVTGSRADFTDTQYFGPGTRLTVL.

This sequence joins TRBV5-1 and TRBJ2-7; TRBD2 is a possible D gene (5 bases). The ends were cut back, 4 bases at V and 4 bases at J, with 12 bases in the middle. CDR1 is SGHRS and CDR2 is YFSETQ in the germline V gene. The CDR3 spans 13 residues. The CDR3 sequence: CASSVYPGYEQYF. The DNA for the CDR3 is TGCGCCAGCAGCGTGTATCCGGGGTACGAGCAGTACTTC.

The chain employs TRBV28 and TRBJ2-3; 7 bases line up with TRBD1. J gave up 4 bases and V 5 bases, and 3 bases lay outside the gene matches. The CDR3 is 13 residues long. In germline, CDR1 is MDHEN, CDR2 SYDVKM. The CDR3 spells CASSDRVPDTQYF. CDR3 sequence (DNA): TGTGCCAGCAGTGACAGGGTCCCAGATACGCAGTATTTT.